The 8 T cell receptor beta chains below all came from one sample that was sequenced in a study of blood T cell repertoires in COVID-19. Clones were read by immunoSEQ multiplex PCR, and TCRdb kept only the in-frame ones, dropping some. The table lists approximately 350,000 clones, 85% to 90% of them singletons. The sample consisted of PBMCs or T cells enriched from blood (not recorded which). The receptor source for this set is a man younger than 35 who had recovered from COVID-19.

This clone was seen more than once but under ten times. The sample has other DNA sequences that encode this CDR3 too. The V and J genes are TRBV15 and TRBJ1-5; unclear D gene. The germline CDR1 and CDR2 sequences are LNHNV and YYDKDF (reference sequence). With 0 bases removed from V and 4 bases from J, the gap between germline ends came to 7 bases. This CDR3 region has 14 residues. The chain's CDR3 is CATSREGRNQPQHF. As DNA, the CDR3 is TGTGCCACCAGCAGAGAGGGGAGGAATCAGCCCCAGCATTTT.

The V gene is TRBV24-1, the J gene TRBJ2-3; 8 bases are a match to TRBD1. The V and J ends lost 9 bases and 0 bases, in that order; junction bases with no gene match: 4. The germline CDR1 and CDR2 sequences are KGHDR and SFDVKD. The CDR3 spans 14 residues. The CDR3 DNA reads as TGTGCCACCGGGGACAGGACTAGCACAGATACGCAGTATTTT. Its translation is CATGDRTSTDTQYF.

The chain recombines TRBV19 with TRBJ1-1; D possibly corresponds to TRBD1 (6 bases). There are 15 residues in the CDR3. Germline V lookup: CDR1 LNHDA, CDR2 SQIVND (reference sequence). Deletions cut 6 bases from V and 0 bases from J, with 14 bases between. Written as DNA, the CDR3 is TGTGCCAGTAGAGTATGGAGGACAGTGAACACTGAAGCTTTCTTT. Protein sequence: CASRVWRTVNTEAFF.

The chain is built from TRBV4-1 and TRBJ2-7; D might be TRBD2 (5 bases). V lost 4 bases, J lost 3 bases, and 10 bases lay in between. The CDR3 is 13 residues long. Germline V gene sequence: CDR1 MGHRA, CDR2 YSYEKL. CDR3 DNA: TGCGCCAGCAGCCTTCCCGGGAACTACGAGCAGTACTTC. Its translation is CASSLPGNYEQYF.

The rearrangement links TRBV19 to TRBJ2-7; 13 positions agree with TRBD2. The J segment lost 0 bases and the V segment lost 4 bases, leaving 3 bases of the junction unmatched. From germline, CDR1 is LNHDA and CDR2 SQIVND (reference sequence). The CDR3 consists of 16 residues. The CDR3 reads CASSRTSGGLSYEQYF. CDR3 DNA: TGTGCCAGTAGTAGGACTAGCGGGGGCCTCTCCTACGAGCAGTACTTC.

This chain links TRBV3-1 (or the pseudogene TRBV3-2) with TRBJ2-3, with 8 bases aligning to TRBD1. The V and J ends lost 4 bases and 3 bases, in that order; junction bases with no gene match: 9. The CDR3 extends over 16 amino acids. Germline assignment: CDR1 LGHDT and CDR2 YNNKEL (reference sequence). CDR3 sequence reads: CASSRGTGVVTDTQYF. The CDR3 DNA sequence: TGTGCCAGCAGCCGCGGGACAGGCGTTGTGACAGATACGCAGTATTTT.

This clone was picked up a small number of times. The chain is built from TRBV30 and TRBJ2-1; D not certain. This CDR3 is built from 12 residues. Germline V gene sequence: CDR1 GTSNPN, CDR2 SVGIG (reference sequence). Trimming took off 0 bases at V and 7 bases at J, with 7 bases between the two ends. This CDR3 is CAWSVVGNEQFF. The CDR3 DNA reads TGTGCCTGGAGTGTAGTCGGGAATGAGCAGTTCTTC.

The gene calls are TRBV19 and TRBJ2-7; TRBD2 agrees at 11 bases. Looked up from germline, CDR1 is LNHDA and CDR2 is SQIVND (reference sequence). With 1 base clipped from V and 3 bases from J, the junction kept 5 bases outside the gene matches. This CDR3 comprises 16 residues. In DNA, the CDR3 is TGTGCCAGTAGTATAGGGGGAGGACTAGCGGGCTACGAGCAGTACTTC. It codes for CASSIGGGLAGYEQYF.